A selection of T cell receptor beta chains follows, all from one sample in a study of T-cell reconstitution after alpha-beta-depleted transplantation in children. One entry per CDR3 protein results from TCRdb running MiXCR on the PCR reads. The table has more than 200,000 distinct CDR3 sequences, 17% seen once. Sequencing was performed on PBMCs, mostly from graft donor cells, taken 360 days after TCRalphabeta/CD19-depleted stem cell transplant. These receptor sequences come from a male patient between 2 and 15 years old who had a stem cell transplant for acute lymphoblastic leukemia, so the T cells may come from the graft donor. The CDR3 runs from the conserved cysteine through the conserved F or W. The D gene is left open where the match is weak. A row's size may be missing; if present it is once, few, many or a size class.

>NA|TRBV5-1|TRBJ2-4|once
TGCGCCAGCAGCTTGTGGCCCATGAAAAACATTCAGTACTTC
CASSLWPMKNIQYF
>NA|TRBV12-3/TRBV12-4|TRBJ1-4|few
TGTGCCAGCAGACTCAGGGGAAGTTCAACTAATGAAAAACTGTTTTTT
CASRLRGSSTNEKLFF
>TRBD1|TRBV12-3/TRBV12-4|TRBJ2-2|few
TGTGCCAGCGGACCCGACAGGGGGGACACCGGGGAGCTGTTTTTT
CASGPDRGDTGELFF
>TRBD2|TRBV4-3|TRBJ2-1|few
TGCGCCAGCAGCCAAGAATGGACTAGCTACAATGAGCAGTTCTTC
CASSQEWTSYNEQFF
>NA|TRBV24-1|TRBJ2-5|few
TGTGCCACCAGTGAAGGAGAGACCCAGTACTTC
CATSEGETQYF
>NA|TRBV4-3|TRBJ2-1|few
TGCGCCAGCAGGTTCGAGATCTCTATCAATGAGCAGTTCTTC
CASRFEISINEQFF
>TRBD1|TRBV27|TRBJ2-5|NA
TGTGCCAGCAGTTCCACCTTAGACAGGGTCCAAGAGACCCAGTACTTC
CASSSTLDRVQETQYF
>NA|TRBV6-1|TRBJ1-1|NA
TGTGCCAGCAGTGGGAACAGGGAGGGCTCGGCTGAAGCTTTCTTT
CASSGNREGSAEAFF
>TRBD2|TRBV5-1|TRBJ2-1|NA
TGCGCCAGCAGCTTGTCCTTACTAGCGGACTACAATGAGCAGTTCTTC
CASSLSLLADYNEQFF
>TRBD1|TRBV27|TRBJ2-7|few
TGTGCCAGCACGGGACAGGGAGGAGGCGAGCAGTACTTC
CASTGQGGGEQYF
>NA|TRBV20-1|TRBJ1-2|NA
TGCAGTGCTCCCATAATCCGGAGGTGGGGCTACACCTTC
CSAPIIRRWGYTF
>NA|TRBV20-1|TRBJ1-1|NA
TGCAGTGCTAGATGGAGTAAGTCGATGAACACTGAAGCTTTCTTT
CSARWSKSMNTEAFF
>TRBD1|TRBV7-2|TRBJ2-1|few
TGTGCCAGCAGCTTGACAGGGGACAATGAGCAGTTCTTC
CASSLTGDNEQFF
>TRBD1|TRBV15|TRBJ2-7|NA
TGTGCCACCAGCGGTGCCGGGACAGTCTCCTACGAGCAGTACTTC
CATSGAGTVSYEQYF
>NA|TRBV25-1|TRBJ1-4|NA
TGTGCCAGCAGTGAATTGCGGAGTGGGGGGGATGGAGAAAAACTGTTTTTT
CASSELRSGGDGEKLFF
>NA|TRBV29-1|TRBJ2-7|NA
TGCAGCGTTCGAACCCGGGGGGCGGACTACGAGCAGTACTTC
CSVRTRGADYEQYF
>TRBD2|TRBV29-1|TRBJ2-3|few
TGCAGCGTGGACGTGTGGACTAGCGGCACCAGGGATACGCAGTATTTT
CSVDVWTSGTRDTQYF
>NA|TRBV11-2|TRBJ2-7|NA
TGTGCCAGCAGCGCATTTAGGGCGACAGGTTCTTCCTACGAGCAGTACTTC
CASSAFRATGSSYEQYF
>NA|TRBV28|TRBJ2-3|NA
TGTGCCAGCAGTTCGGACAGATTCACAGATACGCAGTATTTT
CASSSDRFTDTQYF
>TRBD2|TRBV3-1|TRBJ2-1|few
TGTGCCAGCAGCCTGGGACTAGCGGACTACAATGAGCAGTTCTTC
CASSLGLADYNEQFF
>NA|TRBV2|TRBJ1-6|NA
TGTGCCAGCAGAGCCGGAGACTTCTCGCATTCACCCCTCCACTTT
CASRAGDFSHSPLHF
>NA|TRBV29-1|TRBJ2-5|few
TGCAGCGTTTTTACAGCGGAGACCCAGTACTTC
CSVFTAETQYF
>NA|TRBV10-3|TRBJ1-1|few
TGTGCCATCAGTGAGTCATCCGGGTCCACTGAAGCTTTCTTT
CAISESSGSTEAFF
>TRBD2|TRBV19|TRBJ2-3|NA
TGTGCCAGTACTCCTAGCGGGGGCACAGATACGCAGTATTTT
CASTPSGGTDTQYF
>NA|TRBV19|TRBJ2-2|NA
TGTGCCAGTAGTCTAACACGTACCGGGGAGCTGTTTTTT
CASSLTRTGELFF